This TCR beta chain came from a study of OX40 agonist ivuxolimab in advanced cancers. Method: immunoSEQ multiplex PCR; TCRdb's copy keeps in-frame clones and lacks some. The table lists 67,000 or so clones, around 86% of them singletons. This clone was counted a single time. This sample comprised CD4+ or CD8+ T cells sorted from blood, obtained in a trial of the OX40 agonist ivuxolimab. This receptor was taken from an adult with an advanced solid tumor such as melanoma, head and neck, liver or kidney cancer.

Here the CDR3 reads CASVKDNTGELFF. The CDR3 DNA is TGTGCCAGCGTAAAGGACAACACCGGGGAGCTGTTTTTT. The rearrangement joins TRBV9 to TRBJ2-2; D unclear. Trimming took off 7 bases at V and 2 bases at J, with 9 bases between the two ends. The CDR3 sequence is 13 residues long. Per germline, CDR1 SGDLS and CDR2 YYNGEE.